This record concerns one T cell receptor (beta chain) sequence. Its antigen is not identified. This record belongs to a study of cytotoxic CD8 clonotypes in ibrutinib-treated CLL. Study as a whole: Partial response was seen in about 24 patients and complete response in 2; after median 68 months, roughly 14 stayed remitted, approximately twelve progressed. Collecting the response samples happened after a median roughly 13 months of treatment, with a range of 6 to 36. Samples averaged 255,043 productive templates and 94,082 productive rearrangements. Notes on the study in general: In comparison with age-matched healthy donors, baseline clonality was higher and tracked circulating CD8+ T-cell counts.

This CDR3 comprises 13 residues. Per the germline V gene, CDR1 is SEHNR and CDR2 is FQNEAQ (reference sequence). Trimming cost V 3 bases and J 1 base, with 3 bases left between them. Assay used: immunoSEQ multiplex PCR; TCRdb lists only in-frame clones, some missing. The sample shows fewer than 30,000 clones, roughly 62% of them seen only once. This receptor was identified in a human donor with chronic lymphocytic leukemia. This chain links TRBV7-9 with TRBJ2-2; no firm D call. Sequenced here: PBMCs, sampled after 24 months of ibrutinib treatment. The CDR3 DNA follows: TGTGCCAGCAGCTTTAGGAACACCGGGGAGCTGTTTTTT. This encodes CASSFRNTGELFF.